Below are 32 T cell receptor beta chains sequenced from a single sample in a study of blood T cell repertoires in COVID-19. Sequencing used immunoSEQ multiplex PCR; TCRdb keeps in-frame clones, though not all of them. This table holds about 38,000 clones, roughly 80% found once. Sequenced input: peripheral blood. The receptors derive from a man aged 50 to 59 with active COVID-19.

The chain links TRBV10-3 to TRBJ2-3; D is perhaps TRBD2 (6 bases). Per germline, CDR1 ENHRY and CDR2 SYGVKD. This CDR3 spans 13 amino acids. Trimming left V 6 bases short and J 6 bases short, with 13 bases between. CDR3 DNA: TGTGCCATCAGAGGGACTTTGATGGATACGCAGTATTTT. This translates into CAIRGTLMDTQYF.

The CDR3 nucleotides are TGTGCCAGCTCGCCGCCTCGGGACAGCCCTGCGGGGTTCTATGGCTACACCTTC. Its protein product is CASSPPRDSPAGFYGYTF. The chain links TRBV18 to TRBJ1-2, with TRBD1 identical over 7 bases. CDR1 and CDR2 (germline): KGHSH, LQKENI. The CDR3 has 18 amino acids. The ends lost 6 bases at V and 4 bases at J; junction bases unmatched: 20.

The V call is TRBV3-1 (or the pseudogene TRBV3-2), the J call TRBJ1-2; D perhaps matches TRBD1 (5 bases). The V and J ends lost 1 base and 7 bases respectively, with 16 bases between them. Germline loops: CDR1 LGHDT, CDR2 YNNKEL (reference sequence). The CDR3 covers 15 residues. CDR3 DNA: TGTGCCAGCAGCCAAGGACTAGGGGCGGAGGGTGGCTACACCTTC. Encoded protein: CASSQGLGAEGGYTF.

This CDR3 is CASSSTRNEQFF. Here the CDR3 DNA reads TGTGCCAGCAGCTCCACTAGGAATGAGCAGTTCTTC. The V and J genes are TRBV11-3 and TRBJ2-1; possible D gene TRBD2, 5 bases. Germline lookup yields CDR1 SGHNT and CDR2 YENEEA. The CDR3 totals 12 residues. V was cut by 4 bases and J by 7 bases, with 8 bases left in between.

This sequence joins TRBV7-6 and TRBJ2-2; tentative D call: TRBD2 (5 bases). From germline, CDR1 is SGHVS and CDR2 FNYEAQ. CDR3 length: 15 amino acids. Trimming took 3 bases from V and 2 from J, leaving 10 bases between them. CDR3 loop: CASSFMRANTGELFF. In DNA, the CDR3 is TGTGCCAGCAGCTTCATGCGGGCAAACACCGGGGAGCTGTTTTTT.

This clone has just a few counts. The CDR3 DNA reads TGTGCCAGCAGTGCCGACAGGGGAACCTACGAGCAGTACTTC. It encodes CASSADRGTYEQYF. V gene TRBV28 combines with J gene TRBJ2-7; 8 bases fit TRBD1. CDR3 length equals 14 residues. Germline V gene lookup returns CDR1 MDHEN and CDR2 SYDVKM. The J segment lost 2 bases and the V segment lost 5 bases, leaving 5 bases of the junction unmatched.

In this sample, this clone turned up once. The rearrangement links TRBV12-3 or TRBV12-4 to TRBJ2-3, with D perhaps TRBD2 (5 bases). The CDR3 extends over 10 amino acids. Between the trimmed V and J ends, which lost 6 bases and 11 bases, there was a span of 9 bases. The CDR3 DNA reads as TGTGCCAGCAGCCCCCGGGAGCAGTATTTT. Protein: CASSPREQYF.

The V call is TRBV28, the J call TRBJ1-2; 9 bases line up with TRBD1. CDR1 is MDHEN, CDR2 SYDVKM, per germline. This CDR3 comprises 16 residues. V lost 7 bases to trimming and J lost 3 bases; unmatched junction nucleotides: 12. The CDR3: CASMIGGTGFHYGYTF. CDR3 nucleotides: TGTGCCAGCATGATTGGTGGGACAGGGTTCCACTATGGCTACACCTTC.

V gene TRBV4-3 combines with J gene TRBJ1-6, with D possibly being TRBD1 (5 bases). V lost 1 base to trimming and J lost 0 bases, with 7 bases between them. The germline CDR1 and CDR2 sequences are LGHNA and YSLEER. This CDR3 is 16 amino acids long. CDR3 sequence: CASSQGGGSYNSPLHF. The CDR3 DNA is TGCGCCAGCAGCCAAGGGGGGGGCTCCTATAATTCACCCCTCCACTTT.

This chain uses TRBV7-7 with TRBJ2-2; 7 positions match TRBD1. CDR1 is SSHAT and CDR2 is FNYEAQ in the germline V gene (reference sequence). CDR3 length: 18 residues. V lost 1 base and J lost 4; bases outside the gene matches: 12. This chain's CDR3 is CASSLVEVGGSGTGELFF. The CDR3 coding sequence is TGTGCCAGCAGCTTAGTCGAAGTAGGGGGCTCCGGCACCGGGGAGCTGTTTTTT.

The chain joins TRBV6-5 to TRBJ1-2, with D possibly matching TRBD1 (6 bases). Germline V gene data show CDR1 as MNHEY and CDR2 as SVGAGI. V was pared by 6 bases and J by 8 bases, with 16 bases between. The CDR3 loop spans 13 amino acids. The CDR3 reads CASSLRGGAGYTF. The CDR3 DNA reads TGTGCCAGCAGCTTGAGGGGGGGCGCGGGCTACACCTTC.

This chain connects TRBV25-1 to TRBJ2-2, with 10 bases matching TRBD1. V lost 8 bases, J lost 7 bases, and 4 bases stayed unmatched. The CDR3 consists of 13 residues. Germline V gene sequence: CDR1 MGHDK, CDR2 SYGVNS. CDR3 sequence: CASRGQGIGELFF. The CDR3 bases are TGTGCCAGCCGGGGACAGGGGATCGGGGAGCTGTTTTTT.

The J gene is TRBJ1-1, the V gene TRBV27; D remains unclear. Germline CDR1 and CDR2: MNHEY and SMNVEV (reference sequence). The CDR3 length is 14 residues. V lost 3 bases and J lost 0, with 8 bases in between. CDR3 coding DNA: TGTGCCAGCAGTTTGAGTGGTCTGAACACTGAAGCTTTCTTT. Protein: CASSLSGLNTEAFF.

V is TRBV5-1 and J is TRBJ2-7; the D gene is possibly TRBD1 (6 bases). CDR1 SGHRS and CDR2 YFSETQ come from the germline V gene. This CDR3 region has 20 residues. The V gene lost 4 bases and the J gene lost 0 bases, with 29 bases spanning the gap. CDR3 loop: CASSPVKQTGKGRVSYEQYF. The CDR3 nucleotides are TGCGCCAGCAGCCCGGTGAAACAGACAGGAAAAGGTAGGGTCTCCTACGAGCAGTACTTC.

The chain couples TRBV5-6 to TRBJ2-3, with TRBD2 matching over 14 bases. The CDR3 totals 13 residues. Germline assignment: CDR1 SGHDT and CDR2 YYEEEE. Trimming at V came to 4 bases and at J to 11 bases, leaving 3 bases not matched to a gene. In nucleotides, the CDR3 is TGTGCCAGCAGCCTCGGGACTAGCGGGGGGCAGTATTTT. It encodes CASSLGTSGGQYF.

V and J are TRBV6-6 and TRBJ2-5, with TRBD2 as a possible D gene (6 bases). The CDR3 runs to 13 residues. Trimming cost V 0 bases and J 5 bases, with 7 bases left between them. Germline V gives CDR1 MNHNY, CDR2 SVGAGI (reference sequence). The DNA for the CDR3 is TGTGCCAGCAGTTACTCCGGAGGGGAGACCCAGTACTTC. It yields the protein CASSYSGGETQYF.

The V gene is TRBV7-9, the J gene TRBJ2-1; maybe TRBD2 (5 bases). Germline loops: CDR1 SEHNR, CDR2 FQNEAQ (reference sequence). The CDR3 totals 14 residues. V was cut by 5 bases and J by 0 bases, with 8 bases left in between. CDR3 nucleotide sequence: TGTGCCAGCAGCCCTGAGGGCTCCTACAATGAGCAGTTCTTC. Encoded protein: CASSPEGSYNEQFF.

This clone occurred a few times. This same CDR3 is encoded by further DNA sequences in the sample. V is TRBV5-4 and J is TRBJ2-1, with D hard to call. CDR3 length equals 13 residues. Looked up from germline, CDR1 is SGHNT and CDR2 is YYREEE (reference sequence). V lost 4 bases and J 3 bases, leaving 8 bases between the germline ends. CDR3 nucleotide sequence: TGTGCCAGCAGCCCCGAGAGCTACAATGAGCAGTTCTTC. This gives the protein CASSPESYNEQFF. Variable domain in full (rest from reference TRBV5-4 and TRBJ2-1): ETGVTQSPTHLIKTRGQQVTLRCSSQSGHNTVSWYQQALGQGPQFIFQYYREEENGRGNFPPRFSGLQFPNYSSELNVNALELDDSALYLCASSPESYNEQFFGPGTRLTVL.

The genes are TRBV2 and TRBJ1-3, with 8 bases lining up with TRBD1. V was clipped by 4 bases and J by 0 bases; unmatched bases: 5. CDR3 length: 16 amino acids. The germline V gene has CDR1 SNHLY and CDR2 FYNNEI. DNA for the CDR3: TGTGCCAGCAGTGTTCGACAGGGGATCTCTGGAAACACCATATATTTT. Its protein is CASSVRQGISGNTIYF.

This clone was counted a single time. This chain links TRBV6-1 with TRBJ2-3; 9 nucleotides align to TRBD1. Trimming cost V 1 base and J 5 bases; bases outside gene matches: 10. Germline loops: CDR1 MNHNS, CDR2 SASEGT. The CDR3 is 17 amino acids. Here the CDR3 DNA reads TGTGCCAGCAGTGAAGTTGGGACAGGGCCGGGAGGAGATACGCAGTATTTT. Translated, it gives CASSEVGTGPGGDTQYF.

V and J are TRBV7-9 and TRBJ1-2; D gene ambiguous. The V gene lost 1 base and the J gene lost 1 base, with 4 bases spanning the gap. CDR1 SEHNR and CDR2 FQNEAQ come from the germline V gene (reference sequence). The CDR3 runs 13 residues. This chain's CDR3 is CASSLGDNYGYTF. The CDR3 DNA follows: TGTGCCAGCAGCTTAGGCGATAACTATGGCTACACCTTC.

The V and J genes are TRBV6-5 and TRBJ2-3, with D possibly being TRBD2 (7 bases). Germline values: CDR1 MNHEY, CDR2 SVGAGI. This CDR3 has 15 amino acids. V was pared by 6 bases and J by 8 bases, with 21 bases between. CDR3 region: CASSLEGGRYVTQYF. CDR3 nucleotides: TGTGCCAGCAGCCTAGAGGGGGGGCGATATGTTACGCAGTATTTT.

The rearrangement links TRBV2 to TRBJ2-1; D may be TRBD2 (5 bases). The germline CDR1 and CDR2 sequences are SNHLY and FYNNEI. V lost 2 bases and J lost 4, with 9 bases in between. This CDR3 is 14 amino acids long. The CDR3 DNA is TGTGCCAGCAGTGAATTGGACTGGTACAATGAGCAGTTCTTC. It yields the protein CASSELDWYNEQFF.

The J gene is TRBJ1-2, the V gene TRBV4-3; 9 nucleotides line up with TRBD1. The V segment lost 4 bases and the J segment 6 bases; nucleotides outside the gene matches: 3. There are 13 residues in the CDR3. CDR1 LGHNA and CDR2 YSLEER come from the germline V gene. The CDR3 DNA reads TGCGCCAGCAGCCTGGGACAGGGTGATGGCTACACCTTC. Amino acid sequence: CASSLGQGDGYTF.

The chain is built from TRBV3-1 (or the pseudogene TRBV3-2) and TRBJ2-3, with 7 bases matching TRBD1. This CDR3 has 19 amino acids. The ends lost 0 bases at V and 4 bases at J; junction bases unmatched: 16. The V gene's germline CDR1 is LGHDT and CDR2 YNNKEL (reference sequence). The CDR3 DNA follows: TGTGCCAGCAGCCAAGAGTTGACGGTAACAGGGGATGTTTCAGATACGCAGTATTTT. This encodes CASSQELTVTGDVSDTQYF.

This chain links TRBV5-6 with TRBJ1-5; TRBD1 agrees at 10 bases. In germline, CDR1 is SGHDT, CDR2 YYEEEE. The CDR3 sequence is 14 residues long. Trimming removed 4 bases from V and 6 bases from J; junction bases left unmatched: 4. The CDR3 bases are TGTGCCAGCAGCCCCGGGACAGGGGTTCAGCCCCAGCATTTT. Its translation: CASSPGTGVQPQHF.

The rearrangement joins TRBV27 to TRBJ2-3; TRBD2 is a possible D gene (7 bases). The V gene's germline CDR1 is MNHEY and CDR2 SMNVEV (reference sequence). CDR3 length: 13 amino acids. The V gene lost 8 bases and the J gene lost 6 bases, with 15 bases spanning the gap. CDR3 region: CASGWGGPDTQYF. The CDR3 DNA reads as TGTGCCAGCGGTTGGGGGGGGCCCGATACGCAGTATTTT.

J is TRBJ2-5 and V is TRBV9, with D possibly matching TRBD2 (6 bases). V was cut by 0 bases and J by 5 bases, with 14 bases left in between. This CDR3 has 15 residues. Germline CDR1 and CDR2: SGDLS and YYNGEE. The CDR3: CASSVAGGEWETQYF. The CDR3 DNA follows: TGTGCCAGCAGCGTAGCAGGAGGGGAATGGGAGACCCAGTACTTC.

The chain is built from TRBV6-5 and TRBJ2-3, with D uncertain. CDR1 is MNHEY and CDR2 is SVGAGI in the germline V gene. The CDR3 runs to 12 residues. V lost 8 bases to trimming and J lost 0 bases, with 6 bases between them. This CDR3 reads CASAPSTDTQYF. DNA of the CDR3: TGTGCCAGCGCGCCAAGCACAGATACGCAGTATTTT.

The CDR3 bases are TGTGCCAGCAGCGTTTACCAGGGTTACGAGCAGTACTTC. Protein product: CASSVYQGYEQYF. The J gene is TRBJ2-7, the V gene TRBV6-2 or TRBV6-3; a possible D gene is TRBD1 (5 bases). The germline V gene has CDR1 MNHEY and CDR2 SVGEGT. The CDR3 contains 13 residues. V was shortened by 6 bases and J by 4 bases, with 13 bases between the two germline ends.

The chain links TRBV10-3 to TRBJ2-7, with TRBD1 identical over 7 bases. Germline V lookup: CDR1 ENHRY, CDR2 SYGVKD. CDR3 size: 15 residues. J lost 2 bases, V lost 0 bases, and 4 bases had no gene match. This CDR3 is CAISESKGAAYEQYF. The CDR3, as DNA: TGTGCCATCAGTGAGTCCAAGGGGGCGGCCTACGAGCAGTACTTC.

The chain employs TRBV5-8 and TRBJ2-5; D gene ambiguous. This CDR3 has 12 residues. The germline V gene has CDR1 SGHTS and CDR2 YDEGEE. V lost 1 base and J lost 5, with 6 bases in between. In DNA form, the CDR3 reads TGTGCCAGCAGCTTGTTGAGGGAGACCCAGTACTTC. Translation: CASSLLRETQYF.